This record covers a single T cell receptor beta chain. This CDR3 has 15 residues. From germline, CDR1 is SNHLY and CDR2 FYNNEI. V was clipped by 5 bases and J by 8 bases, with 18 bases between them. Measured with immunoSEQ multiplex PCR; TCRdb has only the in-frame clones, and not every one. Among 250,000 to 350,000 clones, approximately 91% were seen once, and the ten largest hold approximately 10%. This sample was taken from a study of blood T cell repertoires in COVID-19. Overall study context: Samples taken during acute and convalescent COVID-19 were collected in the United States, Italy and Spain. The analysed material was cDNA or gDNA that came from T cells, B-cell-depleted T cells, or PBMCs.

The material sequenced was peripheral blood. This clonotype was obtained from a woman between 25 and 40 years old with COVID-19, enrolled during active disease. This chain joins TRBV2 and TRBJ1-4, with unresolved D. The CDR3 nucleotides are TGTGCCAGCAGTCCAACCGGGATTGAAGGCGAAAAACTGTTTTTT. Its protein is CASSPTGIEGEKLFF.